Sequencing of this TCR beta chain was carried out in a study of T cells in Graves' hyperthyroidism and ophthalmopathy. This clonotype was observed many times. Its matching antigen is unknown. RNA transcripts gave rise to amplified TCR beta CDR3 regions. First-round RT-PCR of the TCR CDR3 relied on the HTBI primer set. TCRdb independently ran MiXCR on the multiplex PCR reads; one entry per CDR3 protein. The table records about 530,000 distinct CDR3 sequences, more than 15% of them present only once. Findings and caveats of the study: Ophthalmopathy, which appeared later, was predicted by the model a median approximately 6.7 months before onset.

The CDR3 runs 16 residues. CDR1 is MDHEN and CDR2 is SYDVKM in the germline V gene. The V end was cut by 5 bases, the J end by 1 base, with 17 bases between. Ophthalmopathy patients had Clinical Activity Score at least 3, NOSPECS grade at least 4, duration under 3 months. The sequence was obtained from a woman aged 18-35 years with Graves' ophthalmopathy. The sample taken for sequencing was blood. J is TRBJ2-5 and V is TRBV28; TRBD1 is a possible D gene (6 bases). The CDR3 DNA reads TGTGCCAGCAGTCCATTTCAGGGGAACCTCCAAGAGACCCAGTACTTC. Its translation is CASSPFQGNLQETQYF.